This entry lists 22 T cell receptor beta chains sequenced from one sample in a study of cytomegalovirus exposure and HLA in healthy donors. The PCR made use of 60 Vbeta and 13 Jbeta primers. The method was immunoSEQ multiplex PCR; TCRdb's version includes in-frame clones alone and lacks a portion of them. The data contain under 250,000 clones, around 83% of them singletons. The material sequenced was PBMCs. The receptors come from a woman aged 40 to 50 in good health and CMV-seronegative.

The genes are TRBV18 and TRBJ2-3; 11 bases fit TRBD2. V gave up 2 bases and J gave up 2 bases; unmatched junction bases: 3. Germline V CDR1 and CDR2: KGHSH, LQKENI. CDR3 length: 16 amino acids. The CDR3 reads CASSPKLAGATDTQYF. In nucleotides, the CDR3 is TGTGCCAGCTCACCAAAACTAGCGGGGGCCACAGATACGCAGTATTTT.

CDR3 sequence (DNA): TGCGCCAGCAGCCCGACTAGCGGTAGCTCCTACAATGAGCAGTTCTTC. Residues: CASSPTSGSSYNEQFF. The chain carries TRBV5-1 and TRBJ2-1, with 9 positions matching TRBD2. The CDR3 is made up of 16 amino acids. Trimming cost V 4 bases and J 0 bases; bases outside gene matches: 5. The germline CDR1 and CDR2 sequences are SGHRS and YFSETQ.

This clone has only one observation. This chain links TRBV5-6 with TRBJ2-1, with unresolved D. Trimming shortened V by 5 bases and J by 7 bases, and 16 bases separated the two germline ends. The CDR3 has 14 residues. CDR1 SGHDT and CDR2 YYEEEE come from the germline V gene. CDR3 sequence: CASRFGGAQNEQFF. The CDR3 region has the DNA TGTGCCAGCAGGTTTGGTGGAGCGCAGAATGAGCAGTTCTTC. The full variable domain, completed using reference TRBV5-6 and TRBJ2-1, is DAGVTQSPTHLIKTRGQQVTLRCSPKSGHDTVSWYQQALGQGPQFIFQYYEEEERQRGNFPDRFSGHQFPNYSSELNVNALLLGDSALYLCASRFGGAQNEQFFGPGTRLTVL.

In its sample, this clone was seen once. V gene TRBV25-1 combines with J gene TRBJ2-5; 8 nucleotides match TRBD2. With 6 bases clipped from V and 5 bases from J, the junction kept 20 bases outside the gene matches. CDR1 and CDR2 (germline): MGHDK, SYGVNS. There are 18 residues in the CDR3. The CDR3 reads CASSRTRGGGIPSETQYF. The CDR3 bases are TGTGCCAGCAGCCGAACTCGGGGGGGAGGGATCCCCAGTGAGACCCAGTACTTC.

The chain carries TRBV2 and TRBJ2-1; 10 bases map to TRBD2. The germline gives CDR1 SNHLY, CDR2 FYNNEI. The V segment lost 6 bases and the J segment 6 bases; nucleotides outside the gene matches: 11. There are 16 residues in the CDR3. CDR3 bases: TGTGCCAGCAGCCTACTAGCGGGGAGATCTGGCAATGAGCAGTTCTTC. This sequence encodes CASSLLAGRSGNEQFF.

This chain uses TRBV25-1 with TRBJ1-1, with D maybe TRBD1 (5 bases). This CDR3 is 16 amino acids long. In germline, CDR1 is MGHDK, CDR2 SYGVNS. V shed 4 bases and J shed 1 base, with 16 bases lying between them. The CDR3, as DNA: TGTGCCAGCAGTGGGACTGGGGGGGGTCGGAACACTGAAGCTTTCTTT. Its translation is CASSGTGGGRNTEAFF.

The V and J genes are TRBV5-4 and TRBJ2-1; a possible D gene is TRBD2 (6 bases). The CDR3 sequence is 15 residues long. The ends were cut back, 4 bases at V and 4 bases at J, with 15 bases in the middle. CDR1 is SGHNT, CDR2 YYREEE, per germline (reference sequence). Here the CDR3 DNA reads TGTGCCAGCAGCGCAGCGGGCCCGGCTTACAATGAGCAGTTCTTC. Translating it yields CASSAAGPAYNEQFF.

The genes are TRBV27 and TRBJ1-4, with D possibly matching TRBD1 (5 bases). This CDR3 is built from 15 residues. Germline loops: CDR1 MNHEY, CDR2 SMNVEV (reference sequence). V lost 6 bases to trimming and J lost 4 bases, with 15 bases between them. The CDR3 sequence is CASSPWGDFNEKLFF. CDR3 nucleotide sequence: TGTGCCAGCAGCCCATGGGGGGACTTTAATGAAAAACTGTTTTTT.

This chain uses TRBV7-9 with TRBJ2-1; a weak D match, TRBD2 (6 bases). This CDR3 region has 14 residues. Germline lookup yields CDR1 SEHNR and CDR2 FQNEAQ (reference sequence). Trimming stripped 0 bases from V and 8 bases from J, with 11 bases between. The CDR3 DNA sequence: TGTGCCAGCAGCTTAGCCGGGAGCGAAGATGAGCAGTTCTTC. It translates to CASSLAGSEDEQFF.

The chain has TRBV7-8 and TRBJ2-3, with TRBD2 as a possible D gene (6 bases). CDR1 and CDR2 from the germline V gene are SGHVS and FQNEAQ. The CDR3 totals 16 residues. The V and J ends lost 1 base and 1 base respectively, with 12 bases between them. CDR3 in amino acids: CASSLVPGSRTDTQYF. The CDR3 bases are TGTGCCAGCAGCTTAGTCCCCGGGAGTCGCACAGATACGCAGTATTTT.

A few counts support this clone. The chain joins TRBV6-6 to TRBJ1-1, with D unresolved. CDR3 length: 13 residues. The ends were cut back, 5 bases at V and 5 bases at J, with 12 bases in the middle. Germline V lookup: CDR1 MNHNY, CDR2 SVGAGI (reference sequence). CDR3 coding DNA: TGTGCCAGCAGTCCACGGGGTAGGACTGAAGCTTTCTTT. Translation gives CASSPRGRTEAFF.

The chain couples TRBV28 to TRBJ2-7, with 9 bases lining up with TRBD1. The CDR3 consists of 15 residues. Germline assignment: CDR1 MDHEN and CDR2 SYDVKM. With 5 bases clipped from V and 3 bases from J, the junction kept 8 bases outside the gene matches. The CDR3 loop reads CASSPIGTGLYEQYF. In DNA, the CDR3 is TGTGCCAGCAGTCCGATCGGGACAGGGCTCTACGAGCAGTACTTC. The complete variable domain, with remaining parts taken from reference TRBV28 and TRBJ2-7, reads DVKVTQSSRYLVKRTGEKVFLECVQDMDHENMFWYRQDPGLGLRLIYFSYDVKMKEKGDIPEGYSVSREKKERFSLILESASTNQTSMYLCASSPIGTGLYEQYFGPGTRLTVT.

The genes are TRBV6-5 and TRBJ1-6; D is unresolved. Germline loops: CDR1 MNHEY, CDR2 SVGAGI. V lost 0 bases and J 7 bases, leaving 4 bases between the germline ends. CDR3 length: 13 amino acids. The DNA of the CDR3 is TGTGCCAGCAGTTACTCTCCAAATTCACCCCTCCACTTT. It yields the protein CASSYSPNSPLHF.

The rearrangement links TRBV28 to TRBJ1-1; the match to TRBD1 covers 7 bases. CDR1 is MDHEN, CDR2 SYDVKM, per germline. There are 13 residues in the CDR3. The V segment lost 6 bases and the J segment 4 bases; nucleotides outside the gene matches: 5. The CDR3 sequence: CASRTGYSTEAFF. Written as DNA, the CDR3 is TGTGCCAGCAGGACAGGGTACAGCACTGAAGCTTTCTTT.

The chain employs TRBV19 and TRBJ2-3; tentatively, D is TRBD1 (5 bases). The V end was cut by 3 bases, the J end by 9 bases, with 22 bases between. Germline CDR1 LNHDA, CDR2 SQIVND (reference sequence). This CDR3 is built from 16 residues. The CDR3 nucleotides read TGTGCCAGTAGTATGGATAGGGGCCAACGACCCCTCACGCAGTATTTT. Its translation is CASSMDRGQRPLTQYF. Filled out from reference TRBV19 and TRBJ2-3, the complete variable domain reads DGGITQSPKYLFRKEGQNVTLSCEQNLNHDAMYWYRQDPGQGLRLIYYSQIVNDFQKGDIAEGYSVSREKKESFPLTVTSAQKNPTAFYLCASSMDRGQRPLTQYFGPGTRLTVL.

The V gene is TRBV15, the J gene TRBJ2-6, with D possibly TRBD1 on 6 matching bases. There are 16 residues in the CDR3. Germline values: CDR1 LNHNV, CDR2 YYDKDF (reference sequence). Trimming pared 3 bases from V and 2 bases from J, leaving 11 bases between. The CDR3 DNA is TGTGCCACCAGCAGGGGGCGACAGGCTGGGGCCAACGTCCTGACTTTC. Its protein is CATSRGRQAGANVLTF.

This chain links TRBV6-1 with TRBJ1-1; a possible D gene is TRBD1 (5 bases). Deletions cut 7 bases from V and 8 bases from J, with 11 bases between. Germline loops: CDR1 MNHNS, CDR2 SASEGT. The CDR3 runs 11 residues. CDR3 nucleotide sequence: TGTGCCAGCAATCCAGGGTACGAAGCTTTCTTT. It yields the protein CASNPGYEAFF.

The chain employs TRBV2 and TRBJ1-6; 7 bases are shared with TRBD1. J was trimmed by 6 bases and V by 2 bases; bases with no gene match: 7. The CDR3 consists of 16 residues. Germline CDR1 and CDR2: SNHLY and FYNNEI. CDR3 residues: CASSELGDRSNSPLHF. The CDR3 DNA is TGTGCCAGCAGTGAATTAGGGGACAGAAGTAATTCACCCCTCCACTTT. The full variable domain, completed using reference TRBV2 and TRBJ1-6, is EPEVTQTPSHQVTQMGQEVILRCVPISNHLYFYWYRQILGQKVEFLVSFYNNEISEKSEIFDDQFSVERPDGSNFTLKIRSTKLEDSAMYFCASSELGDRSNSPLHFGNGTRLTVT.

Comments on this clone: An end of the junction does not agree with germline; a read error may underlie this. This CDR3 is CASSLDGQPRWNF. CDR3 sequence (DNA): TGTGCCAGCTCACTCGACGGACAGCCCCGCTGGAACTTC. V and J are TRBV18 and TRBJ2-7; perhaps TRBD1 as D (6 bases). Germline loops: CDR1 KGHSH, CDR2 LQKENI. There are 13 residues in the CDR3.

The rearrangement joins TRBV4-1 to TRBJ2-5, with TRBD2 as a possible D gene (5 bases). The J call may be incorrect, as the DNA end agrees better with TRBJ2-7. The CDR3 has 17 amino acids. From germline, CDR1 is MGHRA and CDR2 YSYEKL. As DNA, the CDR3 is TGCGCCAGCAGCCAATGGGGTTCAGCGGCCCTGAAGAACGAGCAGTACTTC. It yields the protein CASSQWGSAALKNEQYF.

In its sample, this clone was seen a few times. This chain links TRBV7-9 with TRBJ2-5; a weak D match, TRBD2 (5 bases). The CDR3 sequence is 15 residues long. Germline assignment: CDR1 SEHNR and CDR2 FQNEAQ (reference sequence). Trimming removed 4 bases from V and 1 base from J, with 13 bases in between. Here the CDR3 reads CASSSPWTVQETQYF. As DNA, the CDR3 is TGTGCCAGCAGCTCCCCTTGGACTGTCCAAGAGACCCAGTACTTC.

The V gene is TRBV5-1, the J gene TRBJ2-1; D not resolved. Germline CDR1 is SGHRS and CDR2 is YFSETQ. The V gene lost 1 base and the J gene lost 8 bases, with 10 bases spanning the gap. The length of the CDR3 is 13 residues. The CDR3 nucleotides are TGCGCCAGCAGCTTGACAACCACCTATGAGCAGTTCTTC. Amino acids: CASSLTTTYEQFF.